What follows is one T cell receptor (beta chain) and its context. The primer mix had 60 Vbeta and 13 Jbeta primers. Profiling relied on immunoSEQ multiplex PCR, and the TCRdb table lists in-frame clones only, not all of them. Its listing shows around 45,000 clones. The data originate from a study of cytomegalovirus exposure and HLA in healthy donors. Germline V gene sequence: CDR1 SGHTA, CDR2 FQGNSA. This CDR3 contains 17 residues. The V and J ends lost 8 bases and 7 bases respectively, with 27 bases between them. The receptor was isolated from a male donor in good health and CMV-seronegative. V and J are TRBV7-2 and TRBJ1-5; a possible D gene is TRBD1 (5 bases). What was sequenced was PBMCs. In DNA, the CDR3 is TGTGCCAGCGGACACCCCCCTGGAGGGCGGGGAGGCCAGCCCCAGCATTTT. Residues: CASGHPPGGRGGQPQHF.